Below, 6 T cell receptor beta chains from the same sample are listed, as sequenced in a study of post-analysis software for immune sequencing data. Unique molecular identifiers tagged the TCR beta cDNA libraries. From the PCR reads, TCRdb called clonotypes with MiXCR, one entry per CDR3 protein. The table has about 570,000 distinct CDR3 sequences, around 34% seen once. Study-wide results and caveats: Included in a set of a few TRBV segments more frequent in patients than controls were TRBV5-6, TRBV5-1 and TRBV20-1.

No antigen is known for these receptors. The sequencing sample was made of blood. The origin of the receptors is a girl aged 2-17 years with multiple sclerosis.

The chain is built from TRBV20-1 and TRBJ2-1, with 10 bases identical to TRBD2. With 1 base clipped from V and 7 bases from J, the junction kept 7 bases outside the gene matches. There are 15 residues in the CDR3. Germline assignment: CDR1 DFQATT and CDR2 SNEGSKA (reference sequence). The CDR3 bases are TGCAGTGCTAGAGGAGAGCGGGGGGGCGGAAATGAGCAGTTCTTC. It encodes CSARGERGGGNEQFF.

This clonotype was observed a few times. The V gene is TRBV5-1, the J gene TRBJ2-7; 9 positions match TRBD1. There are 15 residues in the CDR3. The germline CDR1 and CDR2 sequences are SGHRS and YFSETQ. V dropped 4 bases and J dropped 1; count of bases not matched to a gene: 6. This CDR3 reads CASSTAGQGSYEQYF. CDR3 DNA: TGCGCCAGCAGCACGGCGGGACAGGGTTCCTACGAGCAGTACTTC. Combining the CDR3 with reference TRBV5-1 and TRBJ2-7 gives the whole variable domain KAGVTQTPRYLIKTRGQQVTLSCSPISGHRSVSWYQQTPGQGLQFLFEYFSETQRNKGNFPGRFSGRQFSNSRSEMNVSTLELGDSALYLCASSTAGQGSYEQYFGPGTRLTVT.

The V and J genes are TRBV11-2 and TRBJ2-7, with a weak D call TRBD2 (5 bases). This CDR3 region has 14 residues. V was cut by 4 bases and J by 3 bases, with 13 bases left in between. From germline, CDR1 is SGHAT and CDR2 FQNNGV. CDR3 DNA sequence: TGTGCCAGCAGCTCCGTCCGGAGGAGCTACGAGCAGTACTTC. This translates into CASSSVRRSYEQYF.

This clonotype was detected a few times. The J gene is TRBJ2-7, the V gene TRBV12-3 or TRBV12-4; D could derive from TRBD1 or TRBD2 (6 bases each). Trimming left V 7 bases short and J 0 bases short, with 16 bases between. The CDR3 has 15 amino acids. The CDR3 DNA is TGTGCCAGCAACGGGGGACACAGGAGCTCCTACGAGCAGTACTTC. Encoded protein: CASNGGHRSSYEQYF.

This clonotype was detected only a few times. The genes are TRBV11-2 and TRBJ1-6; a possible D gene is TRBD1 (5 bases). CDR3 length equals 17 residues. Trimming took 5 bases from V and 9 from J, leaving 23 bases between them. CDR1 is SGHAT and CDR2 is FQNNGV in the germline V gene. This chain's CDR3 is CASSGSSTGTASSPLHF. In nucleotides, the CDR3 is TGTGCCAGCAGCGGTAGTTCAACCGGGACGGCGAGTTCACCCCTCCACTTT. Variable domain in full (rest from reference TRBV11-2 and TRBJ1-6): EAGVAQSPRYKIIEKRQSVAFWCNPISGHATLYWYQQILGQGPKLLIQFQNNGVVDDSQLPKDRFSAERLKGVDSTLKIQPAKLEDSAVYLCASSGSSTGTASSPLHFGNGTRLTVT.

This rearrangement joins TRBV7-2 to TRBJ1-4; D may be TRBD1 (5 bases). Per the germline V gene, CDR1 is SGHTA and CDR2 is FQGNSA. CDR3 length equals 16 residues. Trimming stripped 5 bases from V and 4 bases from J, with 17 bases between. The CDR3 region has the DNA TGTGCCAGCAGCCTGATTCAGCAGGGACTTAATGAAAAACTGTTTTTT. Encoded protein: CASSLIQQGLNEKLFF.